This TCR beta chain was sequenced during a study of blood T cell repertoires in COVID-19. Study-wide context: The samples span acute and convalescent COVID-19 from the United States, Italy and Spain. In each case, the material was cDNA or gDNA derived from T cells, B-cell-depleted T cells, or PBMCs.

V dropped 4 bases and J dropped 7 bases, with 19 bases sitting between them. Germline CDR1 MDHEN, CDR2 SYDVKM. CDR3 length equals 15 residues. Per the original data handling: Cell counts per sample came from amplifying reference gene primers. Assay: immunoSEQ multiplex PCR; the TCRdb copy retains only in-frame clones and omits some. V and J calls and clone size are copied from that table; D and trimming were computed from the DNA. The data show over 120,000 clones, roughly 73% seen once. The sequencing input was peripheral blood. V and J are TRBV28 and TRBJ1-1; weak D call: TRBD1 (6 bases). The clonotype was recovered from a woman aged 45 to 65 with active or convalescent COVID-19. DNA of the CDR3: TGTGCCAGCAGTTCCCAGGGGACCCTCCGATTTGAAGCTTTCTTT. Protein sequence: CASSSQGTLRFEAFF.